This passage covers 17 T cell receptor beta chains from one sample sequenced in a study of T-cell reconstitution after alpha-beta-depleted transplantation in children. During its preparation, the TCRbeta library received unique molecular identifiers. MiXCR was run by TCRdb on the PCR reads, yielding one entry per CDR3 protein. The sample has hundreds of thousands of distinct CDR3 sequences, roughly 10% seen once. The sequences come from PBMCs from the stem cell graft donor, collected from the stem cell graft. These receptor sequences come from a human donor who donated a stem cell graft to a child with acute myeloid leukemia.

The gene calls are TRBV20-1 and TRBJ1-1; possibly TRBD1 for D (6 bases). Trimming shortened V by 6 bases and J by 5 bases, and 19 bases separated the two germline ends. Germline lookup yields CDR1 DFQATT and CDR2 SNEGSKA (reference sequence). The CDR3 is made up of 14 amino acids. The CDR3: CSAEQGGATTEAFF. CDR3 bases: TGCAGTGCCGAACAAGGGGGAGCAACGACTGAAGCTTTCTTT.

This clonotype was seen a few times. The V call is TRBV29-1, the J call TRBJ2-7; 8 bases are a match to TRBD2. Germline V CDR1 and CDR2: SQVTM, ANQGSEA. V was pared by 5 bases and J by 3 bases, with 3 bases of the junction left unmatched. This CDR3 comprises 12 residues. CDR3 sequence reads: CSVSGTSYEQYF. CDR3 sequence (DNA): TGCAGCGTTTCCGGGACTAGCTACGAGCAGTACTTC.

V and J are TRBV30 and TRBJ2-7, with unresolved D. Looked up from germline, CDR1 is GTSNPN and CDR2 is SVGIG (reference sequence). With 2 bases removed from V and 2 bases from J, the gap between germline ends came to 16 bases. CDR3 length equals 15 residues. CDR3 sequence (DNA): TGTGCCTGGAGTACCCCGTGGCGCAGCCCCTACGAGCAGTACTTC. This encodes CAWSTPWRSPYEQYF.

This clonotype was seen ten or more times. V gene TRBV12-3 or TRBV12-4 combines with J gene TRBJ2-7, with D possibly being TRBD2 (6 bases). The CDR3 loop spans 15 amino acids. Between the trimmed V and J ends, which lost 4 bases and 7 bases, there was a span of 20 bases. CDR3 in amino acids: CASSSLAGGTGEQYF. DNA of the CDR3: TGTGCCAGCAGTTCTTTAGCCGGCGGGACGGGAGAGCAGTACTTC.

This clonotype was recorded many times. CDR3 residues: CSQRGDHEQFF. In DNA, the CDR3 is TGCAGTCAGAGGGGGGACCATGAGCAGTTCTTC. The rearrangement uses TRBV20-1 and TRBJ2-1, with D perhaps matching TRBD1 or TRBD2 (6 bases each). Germline CDR1 reads DFQATT; CDR2 reads SNEGSKA (reference sequence). V lost 8 bases and J lost 8, with 13 bases in between. This CDR3 is built from 11 residues.

This clonotype was observed a few times. This chain links TRBV29-1 with TRBJ1-1; no reliable D call. CDR3 size: 13 residues. From germline, CDR1 is SQVTM and CDR2 ANQGSEA. V lost 6 bases and J lost 1, with 12 bases in between. CDR3 nucleotides: TGCAGCGTGGCTAGACGGGCGAACACTGAAGCTTTCTTT. This translates into CSVARRANTEAFF.

The gene calls are TRBV18 and TRBJ2-7; TRBD1 aligns across 10 bases. The germline V gene has CDR1 KGHSH and CDR2 LQKENI. CDR3 size: 15 residues. The J segment lost 2 bases and the V segment lost 1 base, leaving 2 bases of the junction unmatched. CDR3 DNA: TGTGCCAGCTCACCACTGGACAGGGGGGCCTACGAGCAGTACTTC. It is translated as CASSPLDRGAYEQYF.

The sample holds a few counts of this clonotype. The genes are TRBV7-9 and TRBJ1-2; D unresolved. In germline, CDR1 is SEHNR, CDR2 FQNEAQ (reference sequence). Trimming took 4 bases from V and 1 from J, leaving 16 bases between them. The CDR3 covers 16 residues. The CDR3 reads CASSYIDGSINYGYTF. The CDR3 nucleotides read TGTGCCAGCAGCTACATAGACGGATCAATTAACTATGGCTACACCTTC.

This clonotype showed up many times. The chain is built from TRBV30 and TRBJ1-5; D remains ambiguous. This CDR3 region has 12 residues. Trimming left V 6 bases short and J 7 bases short, with 13 bases between. CDR1 GTSNPN and CDR2 SVGIG come from the germline V gene (reference sequence). This chain's CDR3 is CACQDGLQPQHF. The CDR3 DNA sequence: TGTGCCTGCCAGGACGGACTACAGCCCCAGCATTTT.

This clonotype was counted many times. V and J are TRBV15 and TRBJ2-5; D gene uncertain. Germline V gives CDR1 LNHNV, CDR2 YYDKDF (reference sequence). This CDR3 spans 12 amino acids. V gave up 3 bases and J gave up 2 bases, with 4 bases separating them. CDR3: CATSRAQETQYF. The DNA of the CDR3 is TGTGCCACCAGCAGGGCTCAAGAGACCCAGTACTTC.

This clonotype has a handful of counts. The chain carries TRBV12-3 or TRBV12-4 and TRBJ2-1; 10 bases align to TRBD2. CDR3 length: 16 residues. V was pared by 3 bases and J by 7 bases, with 9 bases of the junction left unmatched. The CDR3 nucleotides read TGTGCCAGCAGTTTTCGGACGGGACTAGCGCCTAATGAGCAGTTCTTC. Its translation is CASSFRTGLAPNEQFF.

Ten or more counts support this clonotype. This chain joins TRBV12-3 or TRBV12-4 and TRBJ2-7; 10 nucleotides line up with TRBD2. V was clipped by 4 bases and J by 5 bases; unmatched bases: 14. The CDR3 extends over 17 amino acids. The CDR3 DNA follows: TGTGCCAGCAGTTCCGCTTTGGGTAGCGGGAGGCTCAACGAGCAGTACTTC. Translating gives CASSSALGSGRLNEQYF.

There are many counts of this clonotype. As DNA, the CDR3 is TGTGCCAGCAGCGTAGGGACTGCAACCTACGAGCAGTACTTC. It is translated as CASSVGTATYEQYF. This chain joins TRBV9 and TRBJ2-7, with a tentative D call TRBD2 (5 bases). Looked up from germline, CDR1 is SGDLS and CDR2 is YYNGEE. With 0 bases removed from V and 2 bases from J, the gap between germline ends came to 9 bases. This CDR3 has 14 residues.

This clonotype was counted between two and nine times. V gene TRBV11-3 combines with J gene TRBJ2-3, with D unresolved. The V and J ends lost 4 bases and 2 bases respectively, with 7 bases between them. Germline assignment: CDR1 SGHNT and CDR2 YENEEA. This CDR3 is built from 13 residues. CDR3 loop: CASSSGPTDTQYF. Written as DNA, the CDR3 is TGTGCCAGCAGCTCCGGACCCACAGATACGCAGTATTTT.

The J gene is TRBJ1-1, the V gene TRBV4-3; 8 nucleotides match TRBD1. Germline lookup yields CDR1 LGHNA and CDR2 YSLEER. CDR3 size: 14 residues. With 4 bases clipped from V and 3 bases from J, the junction kept 4 bases outside the gene matches. The CDR3 loop reads CASSRTGRDTEAFF. CDR3 in DNA: TGCGCCAGCAGCCGGACAGGGCGGGACACTGAAGCTTTCTTT.

Only a few counts were recorded for this clonotype. This chain connects TRBV27 to TRBJ2-7; D is unclear. The CDR3 is 14 residues long. From germline, CDR1 is MNHEY and CDR2 SMNVEV (reference sequence). The V end was cut by 2 bases, the J end by 0 bases, with 8 bases between. CDR3 amino acids: CASSLAKSSYEQYF. As DNA, the CDR3 is TGTGCCAGCAGTTTAGCTAAAAGCTCCTACGAGCAGTACTTC.

This sequence joins TRBV19 and TRBJ2-3; D is possibly TRBD1 or TRBD2 (5 bases each). V lost 10 bases and J lost 1, with 12 bases in between. The CDR3 sequence is 13 residues long. The germline gives CDR1 LNHDA, CDR2 SQIVND (reference sequence). The CDR3 coding sequence is TGTGCCATGGGCCGGGGCCGCACAGATACGCAGTATTTT. As protein: CAMGRGRTDTQYF. Full variable domain (remainder filled in from reference TRBV19 and TRBJ2-3): DGGITQSPKYLFRKEGQNVTLSCEQNLNHDAMYWYRQDPGQGLRLIYYSQIVNDFQKGDIAEGYSVSREKKESFPLTVTSAQKNPTAFYLCAMGRGRTDTQYFGPGTRLTVL.